The 18 T cell receptor beta chains in this list originate from one sample, sequenced in a study of cytomegalovirus exposure and HLA in healthy donors. Vbeta (60) and Jbeta (13) primers were used in the PCR. Sequenced by immunoSEQ multiplex PCR; TCRdb stores in-frame clones only, minus some. The sample has about 160,000 clones; roughly 77% are singletons. The sample consisted of PBMCs. These receptor sequences come from a young man in good health and CMV-seropositive.

The V call is TRBV5-1, the J call TRBJ1-1; D not resolved. The V end lost 0 bases, the J end lost 7 bases, and 10 bases lay between the germline ends. Germline V lookup: CDR1 SGHRS, CDR2 YFSETQ. This CDR3 comprises 13 residues. Here the CDR3 DNA reads TGCGCCAGCAGCTTGGGGCAGGTAAATGAAGCTTTCTTT. Its protein is CASSLGQVNEAFF.

The sample holds a few counts of this clone. This chain uses TRBV4-2 with TRBJ2-2; tentative D call: TRBD1 (5 bases). CDR1 is LGHNA, CDR2 YNFKEQ, per germline. V lost 5 bases, J lost 1 base, and 11 bases lay in between. CDR3 length: 15 amino acids. CDR3: CASSVTQGNTGELFF. CDR3 bases: TGTGCCAGCAGCGTAACGCAGGGGAACACCGGGGAGCTGTTTTTT.

J is TRBJ2-7 and V is TRBV27, with D tentatively TRBD2 (5 bases). The ends were cut back, 3 bases at V and 4 bases at J, with 13 bases in the middle. Germline V gene sequence: CDR1 MNHEY, CDR2 SMNVEV (reference sequence). The CDR3 spans 14 residues. The CDR3 DNA reads as TGTGCCAGCAGTTTTCGGGAATCAGCATACGAGCAGTACTTC. It encodes CASSFRESAYEQYF.

CDR3 nucleotide sequence: TGCAGCGTTGTCCCGGTGGGCACGACCTACGAGCAGTACTTC. This sequence encodes CSVVPVGTTYEQYF. This chain uses TRBV29-1 with TRBJ2-7; D call uncertain. Germline V gives CDR1 SQVTM, CDR2 ANQGSEA. CDR3 length: 14 residues. V lost 4 bases to trimming and J lost 2 bases, with 15 bases between them.

The rearrangement uses TRBV4-1 and TRBJ2-7; TRBD2 is a possible D gene (5 bases). Germline CDR1 is MGHRA and CDR2 is YSYEKL. The V gene lost 1 base and the J gene lost 5 bases, with 15 bases spanning the gap. This CDR3 has 15 amino acids. DNA of the CDR3: TGCGCCAGCAGCCAAGGAGGAGGCACCGTGGACGAGCAGTACTTC. This sequence encodes CASSQGGGTVDEQYF.

The chain employs TRBV7-3 and TRBJ2-1, with D maybe TRBD1 (6 bases). Deletions cut 2 bases from V and 11 bases from J, with 13 bases between. Germline CDR1 reads SGHTA; CDR2 reads FQGTGA. The CDR3 runs to 13 residues. The DNA for the CDR3 is TGTGCCAGCAGCTTAGGCCCGGACAGCCAGCAGTTCTTC. It specifies CASSLGPDSQQFF.

The rearrangement joins TRBV4-1 to TRBJ2-5, with D maybe TRBD1 (5 bases). The assigned J gene may be wrong: the sequence end matches TRBJ2-7 better. From germline, CDR1 is MGHRA and CDR2 YSYEKL. The CDR3 is made up of 13 amino acids. The CDR3 DNA is TGCGCCAGCAGCCTGGGCAGGGCCGACGAGCAGTACTTC. Translation gives CASSLGRADEQYF.

This sequence joins TRBV9 and TRBJ2-3; TRBD2 matches at 9 bases. The CDR3 length is 15 residues. Looked up from germline, CDR1 is SGDLS and CDR2 is YYNGEE. V trimming: 4 bases; J trimming: 6 bases; junction bases outside the gene matches: 9. CDR3 bases: TGTGCCAGCAGCCTTAGCGGGGGCCCGGGGGATACGCAGTATTTT. Protein: CASSLSGGPGDTQYF.

The chain couples TRBV5-4 to TRBJ2-1; D not resolved. CDR1 is SGHNT and CDR2 is YYREEE in the germline V gene (reference sequence). V gave up 0 bases and J gave up 10 bases, with 11 bases separating them. The CDR3 is 13 amino acids. DNA for the CDR3: TGTGCCAGCAGCTTGGTGGGCGAATGGGAGCAGTTCTTC. It encodes CASSLVGEWEQFF.

This clone appeared a few times. The chain employs TRBV9 and TRBJ2-6; D is undetermined. V lost 4 bases and J 0 bases, leaving 11 bases between the germline ends. The CDR3 contains 16 residues. In germline, CDR1 is SGDLS, CDR2 YYNGEE. CDR3 sequence (DNA): TGTGCCAGCAGCCCCGACATTAGCTCTGGGGCCAACGTCCTGACTTTC. The encoded protein is CASSPDISSGANVLTF.

The chain joins TRBV21-1 to TRBJ2-3; TRBD2 is the table's D call, not checked against the DNA. TRBV21-1 is listed as a pseudogene. This CDR3 contains 17 residues. The chain's CDR3 is CASSKEASGGHTDTQYF. The DNA for the CDR3 is TGTGCCAGCAGCAAAGAGGCTAGCGGGGGGCACACAGATACGCAGTATTTT.

The chain carries TRBV28 and TRBJ1-5; TRBD1 matches at 8 bases. The trim removed 7 bases at V and 0 bases at J, leaving 5 bases unmatched. Germline assignment: CDR1 MDHEN and CDR2 SYDVKM. The CDR3 is 15 amino acids. In DNA form, the CDR3 reads TGTGCCAGCATTACAGGGGGAAGTAGCAATCAGCCCCAGCATTTT. Amino acid sequence: CASITGGSSNQPQHF.

The chain recombines TRBV11-3 with TRBJ2-3; 8 bases agree with TRBD2. The CDR3 totals 15 residues. Per the germline V gene, CDR1 is SGHNT and CDR2 is YENEEA. With V trimmed by 2 bases and J by 1 base, 2 bases remained unmatched. CDR3 sequence reads: CASSLSSGGTDTQYF. CDR3 in DNA: TGTGCCAGCAGCTTAAGTAGCGGGGGCACAGATACGCAGTATTTT.

CDR3 loop: CASSLGGIGLHF. CDR3 DNA: TGCGCCAGCAGCTTGGGCGGGATAGGCCTCCACTTT. The genes are TRBV5-1 and TRBJ1-6; unclear D gene. Germline assignment: CDR1 SGHRS and CDR2 YFSETQ. The V end lost 0 bases, the J end lost 15 bases, and 10 bases lay between the germline ends. This CDR3 is built from 12 residues.

The V call is TRBV6-5, the J call TRBJ2-2, with 7 nucleotides matching TRBD1. With 6 bases clipped from V and 9 bases from J, the junction kept 10 bases outside the gene matches. The CDR3 loop spans 14 amino acids. Germline CDR1 MNHEY, CDR2 SVGAGI. The CDR3 DNA is TGTGCCAGCAGCCTGGGACAGCAGACCAGGGAGCTGTTTTTT. Its protein is CASSLGQQTRELFF.

V usage is TRBV28 and J usage is TRBJ1-4; D might be TRBD1 (5 bases). The germline CDR1 and CDR2 sequences are MDHEN and SYDVKM. The V and J ends lost 2 bases and 0 bases respectively, with 10 bases between them. CDR3 size: 16 residues. CDR3 residues: CASSLARRATNEKLFF. The DNA for the CDR3 is TGTGCCAGCAGTTTAGCCCGCAGGGCAACTAATGAAAAACTGTTTTTT.

V gene TRBV4-1 combines with J gene TRBJ2-3, with 8 bases lining up with TRBD1. There are 17 residues in the CDR3. With V trimmed by 3 bases and J by 1 base, 9 bases remained unmatched. The germline V gene has CDR1 MGHRA and CDR2 YSYEKL. CDR3 in amino acids: CASSQATGGWGTDTQYF. The DNA for the CDR3 is TGCGCCAGCAGCCAGGCTACAGGGGGTTGGGGCACAGATACGCAGTATTTT.

The gene calls are TRBV30 and TRBJ1-2, with TRBD1 identical over 8 bases. The germline V gene encodes CDR1 GTSNPN and CDR2 SVGIG (reference sequence). The CDR3 is 13 residues long. The V segment lost 3 bases and the J segment 8 bases; nucleotides outside the gene matches: 8. CDR3 sequence: CAWRAGTGYGYTF. The CDR3 DNA reads as TGTGCCTGGAGGGCCGGGACAGGATACGGCTACACCTTC.